The T cell receptor (beta chain) described here comes from a study of neurological immune-mediated disorders. In TCRdb, the 5' RACE reads were re-called with MiXCR into one record per CDR3 protein. The sample consists of around 69,000 distinct CDR3 sequences, less than 5.5% of them appearing once. The germline CDR1 and CDR2 sequences are SNHLY and FYNNEI. The length of the CDR3 is 15 residues. The V gene end was trimmed by 7 bases and the J gene end by 6 bases; junction bases not matched to a gene: 15. The study, taken as a whole, reports: Phylogenetic grouping put 18 of 34 multiple sclerosis patients' repertoires into one related-CDR3 cluster, a possible signature.

This clonotype has at least ten counts. Its antigen is unknown. Sample: PBMCs. This sequence was found in a man aged 25 to 40 with multiple sclerosis. This sequence joins TRBV2 and TRBJ2-7, with TRBD2 matching over 7 bases. The DNA of the CDR3 is TGTGCCAGCATAAAGGAGCGGGGAGGCTCACTCGAGCAGTACGTC. It is translated as CASIKERGGSLEQYV.